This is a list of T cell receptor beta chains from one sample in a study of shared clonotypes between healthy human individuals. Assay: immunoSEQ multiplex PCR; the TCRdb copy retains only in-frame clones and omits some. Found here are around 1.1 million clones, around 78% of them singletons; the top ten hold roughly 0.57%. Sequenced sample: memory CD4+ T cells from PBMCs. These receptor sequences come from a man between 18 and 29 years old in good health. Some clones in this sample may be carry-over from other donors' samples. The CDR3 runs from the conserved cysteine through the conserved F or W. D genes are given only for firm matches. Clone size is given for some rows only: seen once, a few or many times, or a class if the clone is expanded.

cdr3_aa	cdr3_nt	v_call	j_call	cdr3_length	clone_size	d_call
CAGGETAYEQYF	TGTGCCGGGGGAGAGACTGCCTACGAGCAGTACTTC	TRBV28	TRBJ2-7	12	NA	NA
CASSLNRVGYGYTF	TGCGCCAGCAGCTTGAACAGGGTGGGGTATGGCTACACCTTC	TRBV5-1	TRBJ1-2	14	NA	NA
CASSLNTGELFF	TGTGCCAGCAGCTTGAACACCGGGGAGCTGTTTTTT	TRBV7-2	TRBJ2-2	12	many	NA
CATSGTGGLGKNIQYF	TGTGCCACCAGCGGGACAGGGGGCTTGGGCAAAAACATTCAGTACTTC	TRBV15	TRBJ2-4	16	once	TRBD1
CASSLRGSGFSGNTIYF	TGTGCCAGCAGTTTAAGGGGGTCCGGGTTCTCTGGAAACACCATATATTTT	TRBV28	TRBJ1-3	17	NA	NA
CASSRGEGVNEKLFF	TGTGCCAGCAGTCGCGGGGAGGGGGTTAATGAAAAACTGTTTTTT	TRBV6-5	TRBJ1-4	15	NA	NA
CASSSFLSGSFYTGELFF	TGTGCCAGCAGCTCCTTTTTAAGCGGGAGCTTTTACACCGGGGAGCTGTTTTTT	TRBV11-2	TRBJ2-2	18	once	TRBD2
CASSLGLVPHEQYF	TGTGCCAGCAGCTTAGGACTAGTTCCACACGAGCAGTACTTC	TRBV11-2	TRBJ2-7	14	NA	NA
CASSPGGGLGLEQYF	TGTGCCAGCAGCCCGGGTGGGGGTCTAGGCCTCGAGCAGTACTTC	TRBV7-2	TRBJ2-7	15	NA	NA
CASSAAGDYEQYF	TGTGCCAGCAGCGCCGCCGGGGACTACGAGCAGTACTTC	TRBV9	TRBJ2-7	13	many	NA
CASSEAVGRQNEKLFF	TGTGCCAGCAGTGAAGCCGTTGGCAGGCAGAATGAAAAACTGTTTTTT	TRBV6-1	TRBJ1-4	16	NA	NA
CASSLSRGPGTDTQYF	TGTGCCAGCAGTTTAAGTAGAGGTCCTGGCACAGATACGCAGTATTTT	TRBV27	TRBJ2-3	16	NA	NA
CASSEGAYQPQHF	TGTGCCAGCAGCGAGGGGGCGTATCAGCCCCAGCATTTT	TRBV6-5	TRBJ1-5	13	NA	TRBD1
CASSLVGAAGETDTQYF	TGTGCCAGCAGCCTGGTGGGGGCAGCGGGAGAAACAGATACGCAGTATTTT	TRBV28	TRBJ2-3	17	NA	TRBD2
CASGGFREQYF	TGTGCCAGCGGGGGCTTCCGCGAGCAGTACTTC	TRBV7-2	TRBJ2-7	11	NA	NA
CASSLDRAHGGYTF	TGCGCCAGCAGCTTGGACAGGGCCCACGGGGGCTACACCTTC	TRBV5-1	TRBJ1-2	14	NA	NA
CASSQYSPGDTQYF	TGTGCCAGCAGCCAGTACTCCCCTGGTGATACGCAGTATTTT	TRBV5-4	TRBJ2-3	14	NA	NA
CASNLWGESNQPQHF	TGTGCCAGCAACTTATGGGGTGAAAGCAATCAGCCCCAGCATTTT	TRBV28	TRBJ1-5	15	NA	NA
CASSFGQGATDTQYF	TGCGCCAGCAGCTTCGGACAGGGGGCAACAGATACGCAGTATTTT	TRBV5-1	TRBJ2-3	15	NA	TRBD1
CASSLSGTGEETQYF	TGTGCCAGCAGCCTCTCGGGGACAGGGGAAGAGACCCAGTACTTC	TRBV9	TRBJ2-5	15	NA	TRBD1
CASSPGPTGVNTEAFF	TGTGCCAGCAGCCCAGGTCCCACGGGGGTGAACACTGAAGCTTTCTTT	TRBV5-4	TRBJ1-1	16	NA	NA
CASSLGLMHGLGSYNEQFF	TGTGCCAGCAGTTTAGGCCTGATGCACGGACTGGGTTCCTACAATGAGCAGTTCTTC	TRBV28	TRBJ2-1	19	NA	NA
CASSLDRPPHIQYF	TGCGCCAGCAGCCTGGACAGGCCTCCCCACATTCAGTACTTC	TRBV5-1	TRBJ2-4	14	NA	TRBD1
CASSFRGLGAEAFF	TGTGCCAGCAGCTTTCGGGGGCTAGGGGCTGAAGCTTTCTTT	TRBV5-6	TRBJ1-1	14	NA	NA
CASSEGPGALANYGYTF	TGCGCCAGCAGTGAGGGCCCAGGGGCGTTAGCTAACTATGGCTACACCTTC	TRBV10-2	TRBJ1-2	17	NA	NA
CATSRDIGGNTIYF	TGTGCCACCAGCAGAGATATAGGGGGAAACACCATATATTTT	TRBV15	TRBJ1-3	14	once	NA
CASGQPDWGTEAFF	TGTGCTAGTGGACAACCGGATTGGGGCACTGAAGCTTTCTTT	TRBV12-5	TRBJ1-1	14	few	NA
CASKEGGLNTGELFF	TGTGCCAGCAAGGAGGGGGGCCTGAACACCGGGGAGCTGTTTTTT	TRBV18	TRBJ2-2	15	NA	NA
CASSLGWDRNPGYEQYF	TGTGCCAGCAGCTTAGGTTGGGACAGGAACCCCGGCTACGAGCAGTACTTC	TRBV13	TRBJ2-7	17	NA	TRBD1
CSVVRDREETQYF	TGCAGCGTCGTCCGGGACAGGGAGGAGACCCAGTACTTC	TRBV29-1	TRBJ2-5	13	NA	TRBD1
CAWSPLTVLTGSNQPQHF	TGTGCCTGGAGTCCCCTCACAGTTCTAACGGGAAGCAATCAGCCCCAGCATTTT	TRBV30	TRBJ1-5	18	NA	NA
CASSLVAGPYGYTF	TGTGCCAGCAGCTTGGTGGCAGGACCGTATGGCTACACCTTC	TRBV5-6	TRBJ1-2	14	few	NA
CASSSLASGATDTQYF	TGTGCCAGCAGTTCCCTTGCTAGCGGGGCCACAGATACGCAGTATTTT	TRBV28	TRBJ2-3	16	once	TRBD2
CASSFGRDRGTDTQYF	TGCGCCAGCAGCTTTGGCCGGGACAGGGGAACAGATACGCAGTATTTT	TRBV5-1	TRBJ2-3	16	once	TRBD1
CASSQVLQGDYGYTF	TGCGCCAGCAGCCAAGTACTTCAGGGGGACTATGGCTACACCTTC	TRBV4-3	TRBJ1-2	15	NA	TRBD1
CASSKNRGKVTEAFF	TGTGCCAGCAGCAAAAACAGGGGGAAAGTCACTGAAGCTTTCTTT	TRBV21-1	TRBJ1-1	15	NA	NA